This T cell receptor (beta chain) was found in a study of shared clonotypes between healthy human individuals. Overall study context: Per-donor plates numbered three CD4 naive, three CD4 memory, two CD8 naive and one CD8 memory. General study findings and limits: Naive subsets typically showed greater estimated richness than memory subsets.

Profiled with immunoSEQ multiplex PCR; TCRdb holds only in-frame clones, not every one. The sample comprises some 2 million clones, roughly 94% of which are singletons, and roughly 1.1% rests with the top ten. Only CD45RO-negative cells positively selected for CCR7 counted as naive CD8 cells, so terminally differentiated effector memory CD45RA+ cells were excluded. A word on this clone: Its target is unknown.

Specimen: naive CD8+ T cells sorted from blood. The receptor's source is a young man in good health.

CDR3: CASSESHEQFF. As DNA, the CDR3 is TGTGCCAGCAGCGAGTCACATGAGCAGTTCTTC. This chain uses TRBV9 with TRBJ2-1; D unresolved. The CDR3 totals 11 residues. Germline CDR1 SGDLS, CDR2 YYNGEE. The V end was cut by 3 bases, the J end by 8 bases, with 6 bases between.